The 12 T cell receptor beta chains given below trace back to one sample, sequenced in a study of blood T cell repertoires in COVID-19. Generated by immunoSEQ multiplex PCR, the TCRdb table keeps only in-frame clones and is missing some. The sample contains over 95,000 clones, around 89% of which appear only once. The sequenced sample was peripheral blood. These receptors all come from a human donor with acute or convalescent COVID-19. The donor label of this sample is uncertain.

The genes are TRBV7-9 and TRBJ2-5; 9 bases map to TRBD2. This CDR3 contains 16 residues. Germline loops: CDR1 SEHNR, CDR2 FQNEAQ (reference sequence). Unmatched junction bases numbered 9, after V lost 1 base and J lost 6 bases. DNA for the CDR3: TGTGCCAGCAGCTTAGAGGGAGCGGGAGGCCAGAAGACCCAGTACTTC. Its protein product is CASSLEGAGGQKTQYF.

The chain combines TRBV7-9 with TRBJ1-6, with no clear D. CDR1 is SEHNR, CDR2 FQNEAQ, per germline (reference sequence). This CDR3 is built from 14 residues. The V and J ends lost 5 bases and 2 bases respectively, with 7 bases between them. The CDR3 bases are TGTGCCAGCAGCCCCGGGGCCTATAATTCACCCCTCCACTTT. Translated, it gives CASSPGAYNSPLHF.

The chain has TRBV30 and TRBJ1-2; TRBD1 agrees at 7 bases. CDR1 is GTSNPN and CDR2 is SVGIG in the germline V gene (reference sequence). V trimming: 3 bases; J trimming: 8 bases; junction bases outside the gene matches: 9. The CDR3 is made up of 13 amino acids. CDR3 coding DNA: TGTGCCTGGAGCAAAAAGGGGGCGGACGGCTACACCTTC. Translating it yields CAWSKKGADGYTF. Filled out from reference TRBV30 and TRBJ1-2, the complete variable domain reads SQTIHQWPATLVQPVGSPLSLECTVEGTSNPNLYWYRQAAGRGLQLLFYSVGIGQISSEVPQNLSASRPQDRQFILSSKKLLLSDSGFYLCAWSKKGADGYTFGSGTRLTVV.

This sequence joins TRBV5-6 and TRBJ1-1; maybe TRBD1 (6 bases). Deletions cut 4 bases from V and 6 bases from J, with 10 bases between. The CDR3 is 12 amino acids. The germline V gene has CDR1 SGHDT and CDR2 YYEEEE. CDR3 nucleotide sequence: TGTGCCAGCAGCCTCAACAGGGCTGAAGCTTTCTTT. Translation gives CASSLNRAEAFF.

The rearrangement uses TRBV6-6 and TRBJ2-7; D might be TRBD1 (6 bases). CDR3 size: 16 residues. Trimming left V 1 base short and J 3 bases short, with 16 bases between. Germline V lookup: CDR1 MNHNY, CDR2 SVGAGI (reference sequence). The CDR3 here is CASSYFIEGTIYEQYF. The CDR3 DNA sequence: TGTGCCAGCAGTTACTTCATTGAAGGGACAATCTACGAGCAGTACTTC.

The CDR3 DNA reads as TGTGCCAGCTCACCCACGAGGACTGTTAATGACATTCAGTACTTC. Amino acids: CASSPTRTVNDIQYF. The rearrangement links TRBV18 to TRBJ2-4, with D possibly matching TRBD2 (5 bases). CDR1 and CDR2 (germline): KGHSH, LQKENI. Trimming stripped 3 bases from V and 8 bases from J, with 17 bases between. The CDR3 runs 15 residues.

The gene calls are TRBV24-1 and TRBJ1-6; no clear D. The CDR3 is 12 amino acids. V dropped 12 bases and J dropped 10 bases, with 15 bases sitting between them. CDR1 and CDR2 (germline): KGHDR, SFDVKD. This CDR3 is CAPYDHNSPLHF. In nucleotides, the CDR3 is TGTGCCCCTTACGATCACAACTCACCCCTCCACTTT.

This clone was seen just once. The CDR3 DNA is TGTGCCAGCAGCTTAGAGGGGACTAGCGGGGGGGTCGCCTACGAGCAGTACTTC. It encodes CASSLEGTSGGVAYEQYF. The chain couples TRBV7-8 to TRBJ2-7; 16 nucleotides line up with TRBD2. The junction had 5 bases not matched to a gene; V was cut back by 1 base and J by 2 bases. The CDR3 sequence is 18 residues long. Germline assignment: CDR1 SGHVS and CDR2 FQNEAQ.

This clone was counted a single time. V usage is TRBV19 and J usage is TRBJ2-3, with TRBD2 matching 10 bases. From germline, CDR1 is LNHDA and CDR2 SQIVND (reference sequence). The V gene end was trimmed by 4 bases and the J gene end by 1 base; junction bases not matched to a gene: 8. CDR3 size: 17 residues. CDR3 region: CASSKLAGVSGTDTQYF. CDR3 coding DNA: TGTGCCAGTAGTAAGCTAGCGGGAGTCTCGGGCACAGATACGCAGTATTTT.

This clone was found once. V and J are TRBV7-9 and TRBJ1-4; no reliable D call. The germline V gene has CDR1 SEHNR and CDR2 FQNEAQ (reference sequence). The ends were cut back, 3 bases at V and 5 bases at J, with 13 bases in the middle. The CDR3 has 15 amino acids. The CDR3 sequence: CASSLGSGRNEKLFF. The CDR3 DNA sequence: TGTGCCAGCAGCTTGGGGTCGGGGAGGAATGAAAAACTGTTTTTT.

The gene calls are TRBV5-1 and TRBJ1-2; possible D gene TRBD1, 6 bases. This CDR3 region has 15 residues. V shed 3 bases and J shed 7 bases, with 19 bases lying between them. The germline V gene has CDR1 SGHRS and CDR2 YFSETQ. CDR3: CASSWRKGGFFGYTF. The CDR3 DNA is TGCGCCAGCAGCTGGCGTAAAGGGGGATTTTTTGGCTACACCTTC.

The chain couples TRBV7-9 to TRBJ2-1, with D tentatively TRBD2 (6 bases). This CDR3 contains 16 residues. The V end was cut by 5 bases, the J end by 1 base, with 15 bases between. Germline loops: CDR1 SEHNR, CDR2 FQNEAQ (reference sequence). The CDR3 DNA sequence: TGTGCCAGCAGCCCCCCCGAGGGGAGGTCCTACAATGAGCAGTTCTTC. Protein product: CASSPPEGRSYNEQFF. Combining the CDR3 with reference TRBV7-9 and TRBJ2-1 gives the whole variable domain DTGVSQNPRHKITKRGQNVTFRCDPISEHNRLYWYRQTLGQGPEFLTYFQNEAQLEKSRLLSDRFSAERPKGSFSTLEIQRTEQGDSAMYLCASSPPEGRSYNEQFFGPGTRLTVL.